One and the same sample provided the 7 T cell receptor beta chains below, sequenced in a study of cytomegalovirus exposure and HLA in healthy donors. Assay used: immunoSEQ multiplex PCR; TCRdb lists only in-frame clones, some missing. The data contain some 130,000 clones, approximately 84% of them singletons. The sample comprised PBMCs. The origin of the receptors is a woman aged 25 to 45 in good health and CMV-seronegative.

This chain uses TRBV9 with TRBJ1-2; D is perhaps TRBD1 (6 bases). The CDR3 is 13 residues long. Looked up from germline, CDR1 is SGDLS and CDR2 is YYNGEE. Trimming shortened V by 4 bases and J by 13 bases, and 20 bases separated the two germline ends. CDR3 coding DNA: TGTGCCAGCAGCTTCGGACAGAGCCAGATGCGCACCTTC. Protein: CASSFGQSQMRTF.

The gene calls are TRBV18 and TRBJ1-6; no reliable D call. The germline gives CDR1 KGHSH, CDR2 LQKENI. The CDR3 runs to 13 residues. V shed 4 bases and J shed 8 bases, with 9 bases lying between them. The CDR3 DNA is TGTGCCAGCTCACTACTAGAGGATTCACCCCTCCACTTT. Encoded protein: CASSLLEDSPLHF. The complete variable domain, with remaining parts taken from reference TRBV18 and TRBJ1-6, reads NAGVMQNPRHLVRRRGQEARLRCSPMKGHSHVYWYRQLPEEGLKFMVYLQKENIIDESGMPKERFSAEFPKEGPSILRIQQVVRGDSAAYFCASSLLEDSPLHFGNGTRLTVT.

V gene TRBV5-1 combines with J gene TRBJ1-6; 7 positions agree with TRBD1. The CDR3 has 16 amino acids. With V trimmed by 4 bases and J by 7 bases, 11 bases remained unmatched. Germline assignment: CDR1 SGHRS and CDR2 YFSETQ. In nucleotides, the CDR3 is TGCGCCAGCAGCGGCCCGACAGGGTCAGCGAATTCACCCCTCCACTTT. Translating gives CASSGPTGSANSPLHF.

This clone was recorded a few times. The chain is built from TRBV7-9 and TRBJ2-7, with 7 bases fitting TRBD1. The CDR3 runs to 15 residues. V lost 5 bases to trimming and J lost 3 bases; unmatched junction nucleotides: 10. CDR1 and CDR2 from the germline V gene are SEHNR and FQNEAQ (reference sequence). The CDR3 nucleotides read TGTGCCAGCAGCCAAGACACGAGGGGGCTCTACGAGCAGTACTTC. As protein: CASSQDTRGLYEQYF.

The J gene is TRBJ1-5, the V gene TRBV5-1; 7 bases map to TRBD1. CDR1 and CDR2 (germline): SGHRS, YFSETQ. This CDR3 is built from 15 residues. The V and J ends lost 0 bases and 4 bases, in that order; junction bases with no gene match: 4. The CDR3 coding sequence is TGCGCCAGCAGCTTGGGGACAGGCCCAAATCAGCCCCAGCATTTT. It is translated as CASSLGTGPNQPQHF.

V gene TRBV7-2 combines with J gene TRBJ2-7; D perhaps matches TRBD2 (5 bases). The CDR3 is 13 amino acids. From germline, CDR1 is SGHTA and CDR2 FQGNSA. Trimming took 3 bases from V and 1 from J, leaving 7 bases between them. CDR3 sequence: CASSFGVSYEQYF. CDR3 sequence (DNA): TGTGCCAGCAGCTTCGGGGTTTCCTACGAGCAGTACTTC.

The V and J genes are TRBV15 and TRBJ1-1; D remains unclear. Germline V lookup: CDR1 LNHNV, CDR2 YYDKDF (reference sequence). The CDR3 is 14 residues long. V lost 0 bases to trimming and J lost 3 bases, with 8 bases between them. The DNA of the CDR3 is TGTGCCACCAGCAGAGACTTGAGGGACACTGAAGCTTTCTTT. It encodes CATSRDLRDTEAFF. The full variable domain, completed using reference TRBV15 and TRBJ1-1, is DAMVIQNPRYQVTQFGKPVTLSCSQTLNHNVMYWYQQKSSQAPKLLFHYYDKDFNNEADTPDNFQSRRPNTSFCFLDIRSPGLGDTAMYLCATSRDLRDTEAFFGQGTRLTVV.